This T cell receptor (beta chain) stems from a study of control samples from healthy donors and cancer patients. CDR3 length: 15 residues. Unmatched junction bases numbered 11, after V lost 4 bases and J lost 9 bases. Germline CDR1 reads SGDLS; CDR2 reads YYNGEE. Repertoires were generated with immunoSEQ multiplex PCR, while TCRdb's copy carries only in-frame clones and drops some. The sample lists just under 65,000 clones, 70% to 90% seen once, with approximately 5% in the top ten. Specimen: blood. The rearrangement links TRBV9 to TRBJ2-1; TRBD2 matches 9 bases. The receptor was isolated from a man aged 40-55 years in good health. CDR3 DNA sequence: TGTGCCAGCAGCACGGTAGCGGGAGTCTTAGGTGAGCAGTTCTTC. Encoded protein: CASSTVAGVLGEQFF.